The 23 T cell receptor beta chains listed next were all sequenced from one sample in a study of T cell repertoires in cytomegalovirus infection. In TCRdb, the reads were re-called with MiXCR into one record per CDR3 protein. The sample holds 400,000 or so distinct CDR3 sequences; approximately 30% are singletons and the top ten take roughly an eighth. The specimen sequenced was PBMCs. Receptors originate from a human donor in good health (CMV status not recorded). Some clones in this sample may be carry-over from other donors' samples.

This clonotype turned up a few times. The chain carries TRBV5-4 and TRBJ1-2; the D gene is possibly TRBD1 (5 bases). From germline, CDR1 is SGHNT and CDR2 YYREEE (reference sequence). V was pared by 0 bases and J by 8 bases, with 11 bases between. The CDR3 contains 13 residues. The CDR3, as DNA: TGTGCCAGCAGCTTGGTGGGGGAGCCCGGCTACACCTTC. Translating it yields CASSLVGEPGYTF. The full variable domain, its missing parts supplied by reference TRBV5-4 and TRBJ1-2, is ETGVTQSPTHLIKTRGQQVTLRCSSQSGHNTVSWYQQALGQGPQFIFQYYREEENGRGNFPPRFSGLQFPNYSSELNVNALELDDSALYLCASSLVGEPGYTFGSGTRLTVV.

This clonotype was found a few times. The chain combines TRBV7-2 with TRBJ2-7; 8 nucleotides align to TRBD1. Looked up from germline, CDR1 is SGHTA and CDR2 is FQGNSA. V shed 5 bases and J 4 bases; nucleotides not matched to a gene: 4. This CDR3 is built from 13 residues. CDR3 sequence: CASSAGGGYEQYF. The CDR3, as DNA: TGTGCCAGCAGCGCAGGGGGCGGGTACGAGCAGTACTTC.

This clonotype was counted between two and nine times. This chain uses TRBV12-3 or TRBV12-4 with TRBJ2-7, with D perhaps TRBD2 (7 bases). The CDR3 has 13 residues. Trimming stripped 3 bases from V and 5 bases from J, with 11 bases between. CDR3: CASSFRGADEQYF. CDR3 bases: TGTGCCAGCAGTTTTCGGGGGGCGGACGAGCAGTACTTC.

This rearrangement joins TRBV7-9 to TRBJ1-2, with D unclear. The length of the CDR3 is 19 residues. The germline V and J ends were trimmed by 1 base and 0 bases, with 21 bases remaining between them. Per germline, CDR1 SEHNR and CDR2 FQNEAQ (reference sequence). The DNA of the CDR3 is TGTGCCAGCAGCTTAGAGGTGCGTCAGAGTGGACCCGCTAACTATGGCTACACCTTC. Translated, it gives CASSLEVRQSGPANYGYTF.

The gene calls are TRBV3-1 and TRBJ1-1; D call uncertain. The CDR3 spans 17 residues. CDR1 and CDR2 from the germline V gene are LGHDT and YNNKEL (reference sequence). V shed 4 bases and J shed 5 bases, with 23 bases lying between them. The DNA for the CDR3 is TGTGCCAGCAGCCCCTATAGGGCAGCCACCTCCGGTACTGAAGCTTTCTTT. This gives the protein CASSPYRAATSGTEAFF. Drawing the rest from reference TRBV3-1 and TRBJ1-1, the complete variable domain is DTAVSQTPKYLVTQMGNDKSIKCEQNLGHDTMYWYKQDSKKFLKIMFSYNNKELIINETVPNRFSPKSPDKAHLNLHINSLELGDSAVYFCASSPYRAATSGTEAFFGQGTRLTVV.

J is TRBJ1-6 and V is TRBV19; D uncertain. The CDR3 covers 13 residues. Germline CDR1 reads LNHDA; CDR2 reads SQIVND (reference sequence). The V and J ends lost 10 bases and 9 bases respectively, with 16 bases between them. This CDR3 reads CATHGVVASPLHF. The CDR3 DNA reads as TGTGCCACCCATGGGGTAGTGGCTTCACCCCTCCACTTT.

There are many counts of this clonotype. The chain is built from TRBV27 and TRBJ1-6; D uncertain. V lost 6 bases and J lost 0, with 3 bases in between. The CDR3 has 13 residues. Per the germline V gene, CDR1 is MNHEY and CDR2 is SMNVEV (reference sequence). The CDR3, as DNA: TGTGCCAGCAGGGGCTCCTATAATTCACCCCTCCACTTT. Its protein is CASRGSYNSPLHF.

Only a few counts were recorded for this clonotype. The chain has TRBV7-9 and TRBJ2-7, with D perhaps matching TRBD1 (6 bases). V lost 4 bases and J lost 4, with 14 bases in between. Germline V gene sequence: CDR1 SEHNR, CDR2 FQNEAQ (reference sequence). The CDR3 consists of 14 residues. Here the CDR3 reads CASSSSRDNYEQYF. The CDR3 bases are TGTGCCAGCAGCTCGTCCCGGGACAATTACGAGCAGTACTTC.

Comment on this clonotype: This may come from a read error, since a much larger clone is one base off. The V and J genes are TRBV7-6 and TRBJ2-1; TRBD2 might be the D (7 bases). There are 16 residues in the CDR3. CDR1 and CDR2 from the germline V gene are SGHVS and FNYEAQ. The CDR3 nucleotides are TGTGCCAGCACGACGCGGCCTACGGGGGGCTACAATGAGAAGTTCTTC. Protein: CASTTRPTGGYNEKFF.

Only a few counts were recorded for this clonotype. This sequence joins TRBV28 and TRBJ2-1, with 12 bases aligning to TRBD2. This CDR3 region has 16 residues. Unmatched junction bases numbered 11, after V lost 6 bases and J lost 8 bases. Looked up from germline, CDR1 is MDHEN and CDR2 is SYDVKM. This chain's CDR3 is CASSPGASGGAYEQFF. The DNA of the CDR3 is TGTGCCAGCAGCCCAGGGGCTAGCGGGGGGGCATATGAGCAGTTCTTC.

The chain employs TRBV10-3 and TRBJ1-3; 8 bases line up with TRBD1. Trimming took 4 bases from V and 0 from J; bases not matched to a gene: 5. Germline CDR1 is ENHRY and CDR2 is SYGVKD. The CDR3 sequence is 16 residues long. The CDR3 DNA reads as TGTGCCATCAGTGGTCAGGGGGCCGACTCTGGAAACACCATATATTTT. It yields the protein CAISGQGADSGNTIYF.

The CDR3: CASRSQGWTEAFF. The DNA for the CDR3 is TGTGCCAGCAGATCACAGGGGTGGACTGAAGCTTTCTTT. The chain links TRBV6-1 to TRBJ1-1; 7 bases are a match to TRBD1. CDR3 length equals 13 residues. In germline, CDR1 is MNHNS, CDR2 SASEGT. V shed 6 bases and J 5 bases; nucleotides not matched to a gene: 6.

The chain recombines TRBV20-1 with TRBJ1-5; D not resolved. Germline V gene data show CDR1 as DFQATT and CDR2 as SNEGSKA (reference sequence). There are 15 residues in the CDR3. V lost 0 bases and J lost 4, with 13 bases in between. CDR3 DNA: TGCAGTGCTAGAGAACGTGGGATTCCAAATCAGCCCCAGCATTTT. Its protein is CSARERGIPNQPQHF.

In its sample, this clonotype was seen many times. J is TRBJ1-5 and V is TRBV7-6; TRBD1 might be the D (6 bases). Germline CDR1 and CDR2: SGHVS and FNYEAQ. V was trimmed by 1 base and J by 4 bases, leaving 17 bases between them. The CDR3 length is 17 residues. CDR3 sequence reads: CASSLGTGWGTNQPQHF. CDR3 bases: TGTGCCAGCAGCTTAGGAACAGGGTGGGGCACAAATCAGCCCCAGCATTTT.

The chain uses TRBV29-1 and TRBJ1-2; TRBD1 is a possible D gene (6 bases). Germline values: CDR1 SQVTM, CDR2 ANQGSEA. V was trimmed by 3 bases and J by 4 bases, leaving 18 bases between them. The CDR3 contains 15 residues. The DNA of the CDR3 is TGCAGCGTTGACAAGGGGACAAGTAGGAGCTATGGCTACACCTTC. Translated: CSVDKGTSRSYGYTF.

The chain has TRBV9 and TRBJ1-1; D is ambiguous. Trimming pared 3 bases from V and 6 bases from J, leaving 12 bases between. The germline gives CDR1 SGDLS, CDR2 YYNGEE. This CDR3 contains 13 residues. CDR3 bases: TGTGCCAGCAGCGAGGCCCCTCGCTCTGAAGCTTTCTTT. Translation gives CASSEAPRSEAFF.

This clonotype was seen only a few times. The rearrangement uses TRBV4-1 and TRBJ2-3, with 8 bases lining up with TRBD1. The CDR3 sequence is 18 residues long. Germline CDR1 is MGHRA and CDR2 is YSYEKL. Losses at the gene ends were 0 bases for V and 1 base for J; bases not matched to a gene: 9. The DNA of the CDR3 is TGCGCCAGCAGCCAAGATACCCCTGACAGGGGAGGCACAGATACGCAGTATTTT. Its translation is CASSQDTPDRGGTDTQYF.

V gene TRBV6-1 combines with J gene TRBJ1-2; no clear D. Between the trimmed V and J ends, which lost 8 bases and 10 bases, there was a span of 14 bases. Germline loops: CDR1 MNHNS, CDR2 SASEGT. The CDR3 has 11 residues. The CDR3 DNA is TGTGCCAGCGGTCAAGGGAGCCACTACACCTTC. Translation gives CASGQGSHYTF.

This clonotype was observed at least ten times. The V call is TRBV4-2, the J call TRBJ2-3; possible D gene TRBD1, 5 bases. The CDR3 has 18 amino acids. Deletions cut 0 bases from V and 2 bases from J, with 18 bases between. Germline V CDR1 and CDR2: LGHNA, YNFKEQ. CDR3: CASSQDGSWTLSTDTQYF. The DNA for the CDR3 is TGTGCCAGCAGCCAAGATGGTAGTTGGACACTTTCCACAGATACGCAGTATTTT.

The chain links TRBV5-6 to TRBJ1-2; D is ambiguous. V lost 6 bases and J 2 bases, leaving 17 bases between the germline ends. The CDR3 sequence is 15 residues long. The germline V gene encodes CDR1 SGHDT and CDR2 YYEEEE. The CDR3 nucleotides are TGTGCCAGCACCGAAGATTTGACTGAGAACTATGGCTACACCTTC. This sequence encodes CASTEDLTENYGYTF. Looking up the rest from reference TRBV5-6 and TRBJ1-2 gives the full variable domain: DAGVTQSPTHLIKTRGQQVTLRCSPKSGHDTVSWYQQALGQGPQFIFQYYEEEERQRGNFPDRFSGHQFPNYSSELNVNALLLGDSALYLCASTEDLTENYGYTFGSGTRLTVV.

The chain is built from TRBV20-1 and TRBJ2-5; D gene ambiguous. The CDR3 sequence is 11 residues long. From germline, CDR1 is DFQATT and CDR2 SNEGSKA (reference sequence). Trimming removed 6 bases at V and 7 bases at J, with 12 bases between. The CDR3 sequence is CSAFDPGTQYF. The CDR3 DNA reads as TGCAGTGCCTTTGATCCCGGGACCCAGTACTTC.

A word on this clonotype: Sequence at one end of the junction differs from germline and may be a read error. The J gene is TRBJ1-6, the V gene TRBV6-8; D call uncertain. This CDR3 is built from 15 residues. CDR1 is MNHGY, CDR2 SAAAGT, per germline. CDR3 in amino acids: CASSHVSDSVSPLPF. The CDR3 bases are TGTGCCAGCAGTCACGTGTCGGACTCGGTTTCACCCCTCCCCTTT.

Regarding this clonotype: One end of the junction varies from germline; a read error may be responsible. The J gene is TRBJ1-1, the V gene TRBV6-2 or TRBV6-3, with 8 bases that match TRBD1. Germline V gene lookup returns CDR1 MNHEY and CDR2 SVGEGT. The CDR3 covers 13 residues. The CDR3: CDSLDRANTEAFF. As DNA, the CDR3 is TGTGACAGCCTGGACAGGGCCAACACTGAAGCTTTCTTT.